This T cell receptor (beta chain) was documented in a study of T-cell memory formation after mild COVID-19. Study details: Clusters of TCRs were largely donor specific.

General observations from the study: In second-wave clones peaking day 37, SARS-CoV-2 specificity remained unconfirmed. Among CD4+ contracting clones, most were CM and EM, and CD8+ ones EMRA.

With constant-segment primers, 5'RACE yielded cDNA libraries of TCR alpha and TCR beta that carried sample barcodes and UMIs. MiXCR, applied by TCRdb to the 5' RACE reads, yields one record per CDR3 protein. The table records 500,000 to 650,000 distinct CDR3 sequences, about a fifth of them present only once. With regard to this clonotype: Antigen unknown.

With 0 bases removed from V and 1 base from J, the gap between germline ends came to 10 bases. The length of the CDR3 is 15 residues. The V gene's germline CDR1 is DFQATT and CDR2 SNEGSKA (reference sequence). The chain combines TRBV20-1 with TRBJ1-5; D is uncertain. Sample: PBMCs or a T cell subset sorted from them (not recorded which). This receptor was obtained from an adult woman who had mild COVID-19 (a few samples of this study predate the infection). Cell type and time point are not known. Written as DNA, the CDR3 is TGCAGTGCTAGAGATCTCGCTCGGAGCAATCAGCCCCAGCATTTT. Translated, it gives CSARDLARSNQPQHF.